These T cell receptor beta chains were read from a single sample in a study of blood T cell repertoires in COVID-19. Assay: immunoSEQ multiplex PCR; the TCRdb copy retains only in-frame clones and omits some. The sample includes about 73,000 clones, over 75% of them seen just once. The sequencing sample was made of peripheral blood. The source of these receptors is a woman aged 55-70 years with acute or convalescent COVID-19. The CDR3 runs from the conserved cysteine through the conserved F or W.

V gene	J gene	CDR3 protein
TRBV4-1	TRBJ1-4	CASSAQDSLRYEKLFF
TRBV2	TRBJ1-1	CASRQREVNTEAFF
TRBV28	TRBJ1-5	CATIKPNREVGNQPQHF
TRBV6-2/TRBV6-3	TRBJ2-1	CASSRDSSSYNEQFF
TRBV12-5	TRBJ2-5	CASGLAGQGQTQYF
TRBV2	TRBJ1-3	CASRAVSGNTIYF
TRBV3-1/TRBV3-2	TRBJ1-2	CASSQGGVNYGYTF
TRBV5-1	TRBJ2-5	CASSDGTSGGFWETQYF
TRBV6-5	TRBJ1-1	CASRYRVRGGNTEAFF
TRBV11-3	TRBJ2-2	CASSLGIGAIGTGELFF
TRBV20-1	TRBJ1-1	CSAQGNTEAFF
TRBV29-1	TRBJ2-7	CSVDRGLAGKSYEQYF
TRBV5-1	TRBJ2-5	CASSYGQGGRETQYF
TRBV4-1	TRBJ1-2	CASSQRTGYGYTF
TRBV7-2	TRBJ2-3	CASSLGDFSTDTQYF
TRBV24-1	TRBJ2-7	CATSDSGLNSYEQYF
TRBV6-1	TRBJ2-7	CASSEDRAYEQYF
TRBV7-2	TRBJ1-3	CASSFYASSGNTIYF
TRBV4-1	TRBJ2-7	CASSQVVAGSYYEQYF
TRBV2	TRBJ2-3	CASISSGEPTDTQYF
TRBV6-1	TRBJ1-1	CASSEPGQKAFF
TRBV9	TRBJ2-1	CASSVEGLAGSSYNEQFF
TRBV6-1	TRBJ2-1	CASSDYGPIKGPWFF
TRBV14	TRBJ1-1	CASRQSSTGTGAFGEAFF
TRBV15	TRBJ2-7	CATSLGTDYEQYF
TRBV9	TRBJ2-1	CASSVSSGSSYNEQFF
TRBV5-1	TRBJ2-5	CASSSLAGGQETQYF
TRBV4-1	TRBJ2-5	CASARDRRETQYF
TRBV5-4	TRBJ1-1	CASSLFTGSKNTEAFF
TRBV7-2	TRBJ1-2	CASSLVGTGYYGYTF
TRBV6-5	TRBJ2-1	CASSRMREQFF
TRBV19	TRBJ1-3	CASRRDRSSGNTIYF
TRBV27	TRBJ1-3	CASSLSFGGNTIYF
TRBV27	TRBJ2-7	CASSRTLTGNLKEQYF
TRBV28	TRBJ2-5	CASRQGMIYRAGETQYF
TRBV18	TRBJ1-3	CASSPRAGGNTIYF
TRBV4-1	TRBJ2-7	CASSRDRTSSYEQYF
TRBV9	TRBJ1-2	CASSVAPRADGGYTF
TRBV30	TRBJ1-4	CAWSVQGSEKLFF
TRBV30	TRBJ1-1	CARKGNPNTEAFF
TRBV5-1	TRBJ1-4	CASSSQGGEREKLFF
TRBV19	TRBJ2-7	CASSRSSSSYEQYF
TRBV30	TRBJ2-2	CAWMQSGLRRRVTGELFF
TRBV2	TRBJ2-7	CAIILRTSGNYEQYF
TRBV3-1/TRBV3-2	TRBJ2-7	CASSRSSGGAGEQYF
TRBV6-4	TRBJ2-3	CASSDSSGGADTQYF
TRBV12-3/TRBV12-4	TRBJ1-2	CASTRGLAGYTF
TRBV18	TRBJ2-7	CASSRPLGEQYF
TRBV20-1	TRBJ2-7	CSESVGNEQYF
TRBV9	TRBJ2-1	CASSVGQGSRSSYNEQFF
TRBV3-1/TRBV3-2	TRBJ2-3	CASSQGPASFSFAGTQYF
TRBV14	TRBJ1-2	CASSHRTVDYGYTF
TRBV5-1	TRBJ1-2	CASSPRDRHYGYTF
TRBV28	TRBJ2-4	CASSPTSGGRYRVQYF
TRBV5-1	TRBJ1-6	CASSLDDRASPLHF